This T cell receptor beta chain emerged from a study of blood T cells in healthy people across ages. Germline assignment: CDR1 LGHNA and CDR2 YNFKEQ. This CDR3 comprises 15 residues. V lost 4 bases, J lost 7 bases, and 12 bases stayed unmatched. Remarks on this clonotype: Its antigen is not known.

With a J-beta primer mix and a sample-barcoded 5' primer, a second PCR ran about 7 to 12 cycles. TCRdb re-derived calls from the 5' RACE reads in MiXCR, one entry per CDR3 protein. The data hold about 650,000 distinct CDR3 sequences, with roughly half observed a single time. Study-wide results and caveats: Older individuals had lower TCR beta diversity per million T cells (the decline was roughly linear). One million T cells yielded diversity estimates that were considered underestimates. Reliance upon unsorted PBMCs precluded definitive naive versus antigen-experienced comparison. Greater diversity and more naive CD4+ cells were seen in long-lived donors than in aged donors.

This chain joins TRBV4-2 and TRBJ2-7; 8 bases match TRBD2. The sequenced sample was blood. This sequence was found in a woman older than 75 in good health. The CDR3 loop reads CASSPPGLEVHEQYF. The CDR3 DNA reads TGTGCCAGCAGCCCACCGGGACTAGAGGTCCATGAGCAGTACTTC.